A single sample is the source of the 10 T cell receptor beta chains below, sequenced in a study of cytomegalovirus exposure and HLA in healthy donors. Amplification used 60 Vbeta primers and 13 Jbeta primers. Method: immunoSEQ multiplex PCR; TCRdb's copy keeps in-frame clones and lacks some. The table shows some 130,000 clones, with about 80% occurring only once. The sample taken for sequencing was PBMCs. Every receptor here comes from a man aged 25-40 years in good health and CMV-seronegative.

This rearrangement joins TRBV9 to TRBJ2-3, with 8 positions matching TRBD2. This CDR3 is built from 16 residues. Germline CDR1 and CDR2: SGDLS and YYNGEE. V dropped 0 bases and J dropped 0; count of bases not matched to a gene: 3. The CDR3 DNA reads as TGTGCCAGCAGCGTAGGCGGGAGGTCTAGCACAGATACGCAGTATTTT. Translation gives CASSVGGRSSTDTQYF.

V and J are TRBV19 and TRBJ1-2; weak D call: TRBD1 (5 bases). The CDR3 extends over 17 amino acids. V dropped 0 bases and J dropped 6 bases, with 20 bases sitting between them. Germline V lookup: CDR1 LNHDA, CDR2 SQIVND (reference sequence). In DNA form, the CDR3 reads TGTGCCAGTAGTATAGATTGGAGGGGACCTTCCGGTCATGGCTACACCTTC. Amino acid sequence: CASSIDWRGPSGHGYTF.

J is TRBJ2-7 and V is TRBV15, with 7 bases matching TRBD2. V lost 1 base and J lost 5; bases outside the gene matches: 11. Per germline, CDR1 LNHNV and CDR2 YYDKDF (reference sequence). This CDR3 has 16 residues. The CDR3 loop is CATSRGAGVGYDEQYF. CDR3 in DNA: TGTGCCACCAGCAGAGGGGCGGGAGTGGGGTACGACGAGCAGTACTTC.

The V and J genes are TRBV5-5 and TRBJ2-5, with 9 bases identical to TRBD2. The V gene end was trimmed by 0 bases and the J gene end by 5 bases; junction bases not matched to a gene: 11. The germline V gene encodes CDR1 SGHKS and CDR2 YYEKEE (reference sequence). The CDR3 has 17 residues. The CDR3 DNA reads TGTGCCAGCAGCTTGGCGGGGATAGCGGGAGTGGACGAGACCCAGTACTTC. Residues: CASSLAGIAGVDETQYF.

This clone showed up just once. This chain connects TRBV21-1 to TRBJ1-5. TRBV21-1 is given as a pseudogene. The CDR3 runs to 16 residues. In DNA form, the CDR3 reads TGTGCCAGCAGCAAAGTGGAGCGGGATAGCAATCAGCCCCAGCATTTT. The encoded protein is CASSKVERDSNQPQHF.

About this clone itself: Relative to the germline gene, one junction end is altered; a read error may explain this. CDR3 in DNA: TGTGCCAGCAGTGACGGGACTAGCAATCAGCCCCAGAATTTT. Encoded protein: CASSDGTSNQPQNF. The chain carries TRBV6-4 and TRBJ1-5, with D possibly matching TRBD1 (5 bases). The CDR3 covers 14 residues. The germline V gene has CDR1 MRHNA and CDR2 SNTAGT.

This chain uses TRBV19 with TRBJ1-2, with a possible D match to TRBD1 (5 bases). The V end lost 4 bases, the J end lost 5 bases, and 11 bases lay between the germline ends. The CDR3 has 13 amino acids. Germline assignment: CDR1 LNHDA and CDR2 SQIVND (reference sequence). CDR3 bases: TGTGCCAGTAGTACCGCAGGGATTTATGGCTACACCTTC. Residues: CASSTAGIYGYTF.

The chain couples TRBV28 to TRBJ2-7; D call uncertain. Germline assignment: CDR1 MDHEN and CDR2 SYDVKM. The CDR3 sequence is 13 residues long. V gave up 6 bases and J gave up 3 bases, with 12 bases separating them. CDR3: CASSTPTSYEQYF. CDR3 DNA sequence: TGTGCCAGCAGCACCCCCACGAGCTACGAGCAGTACTTC.

This chain uses TRBV7-2 with TRBJ2-1; possible D gene TRBD1, 5 bases. Germline assignment: CDR1 SGHTA and CDR2 FQGNSA. Trimming pared 6 bases from V and 6 bases from J, leaving 18 bases between. This CDR3 has 15 amino acids. Written as DNA, the CDR3 is TGTGCCAGCAGTAAAGGGGCAGGGCCGGGCAATGAGCAGTTCTTC. Protein sequence: CASSKGAGPGNEQFF.

The V and J genes are TRBV6-6 and TRBJ1-3; the D is unclear. Trimming took 5 bases from V and 2 from J, leaving 10 bases between them. CDR1 MNHNY and CDR2 SVGAGI come from the germline V gene (reference sequence). This CDR3 has 14 residues. The DNA for the CDR3 is TGTGCCAGCAGTGGTGACTCTGCTGGAAACACCATATATTTT. This sequence encodes CASSGDSAGNTIYF.